The T cell receptor beta chain described here comes from a study of blood T cell repertoires in COVID-19. Repertoires were generated with immunoSEQ multiplex PCR, while TCRdb's copy carries only in-frame clones and drops some. The repertoire holds approximately 130,000 clones, with 75% to 90% as singletons. The TCR was taken from a woman in her 50s who had recovered from COVID-19. The specimen was peripheral blood.

DNA for the CDR3: TGTGCCAGCAGGGTAGCGGGAACGAACATTCAGTACTTC. Amino acid sequence: CASRVAGTNIQYF. V usage is TRBV12-3 or TRBV12-4 and J usage is TRBJ2-4, with 8 bases lining up with TRBD2. Losses at the gene ends were 6 bases for V and 7 bases for J; bases not matched to a gene: 5. The CDR3 consists of 13 residues.